This TCR beta chain was profiled in a study of blood T cell repertoires in COVID-19. The CDR3 is 15 amino acids. Germline loops: CDR1 MNHEY, CDR2 SVGEGT. V was shortened by 3 bases and J by 0 bases, with 8 bases between the two germline ends. Some clones are missing from TCRdb's copy, which holds only in-frame ones; the method was immunoSEQ multiplex PCR. The sample lists roughly 120,000 clones, approximately 90% occurring once. This clone has a single count. This TCR was sampled from a man in his fifties or sixties with COVID-19, enrolled during active disease. The chain uses TRBV6-2 or TRBV6-3 and TRBJ1-4; D remains ambiguous. Sequenced material: peripheral blood. As DNA, the CDR3 is TGTGCCAGCAGTTATGGGCGATCAACTAATGAAAAACTGTTTTTT. It codes for CASSYGRSTNEKLFF.